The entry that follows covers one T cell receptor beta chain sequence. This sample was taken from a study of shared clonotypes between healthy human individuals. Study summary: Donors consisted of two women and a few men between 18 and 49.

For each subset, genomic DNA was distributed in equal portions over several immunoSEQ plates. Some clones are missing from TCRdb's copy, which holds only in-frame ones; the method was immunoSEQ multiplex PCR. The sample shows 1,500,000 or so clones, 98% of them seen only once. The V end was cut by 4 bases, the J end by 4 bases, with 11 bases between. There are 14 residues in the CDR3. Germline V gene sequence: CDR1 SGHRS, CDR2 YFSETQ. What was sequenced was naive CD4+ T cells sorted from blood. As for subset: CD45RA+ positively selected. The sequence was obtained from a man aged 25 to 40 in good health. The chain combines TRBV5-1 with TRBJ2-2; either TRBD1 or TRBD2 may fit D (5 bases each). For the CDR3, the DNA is TGCGCCAGCAGCATCCCGGGGCCCACCGGGGAGCTGTTTTTT. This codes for CASSIPGPTGELFF.